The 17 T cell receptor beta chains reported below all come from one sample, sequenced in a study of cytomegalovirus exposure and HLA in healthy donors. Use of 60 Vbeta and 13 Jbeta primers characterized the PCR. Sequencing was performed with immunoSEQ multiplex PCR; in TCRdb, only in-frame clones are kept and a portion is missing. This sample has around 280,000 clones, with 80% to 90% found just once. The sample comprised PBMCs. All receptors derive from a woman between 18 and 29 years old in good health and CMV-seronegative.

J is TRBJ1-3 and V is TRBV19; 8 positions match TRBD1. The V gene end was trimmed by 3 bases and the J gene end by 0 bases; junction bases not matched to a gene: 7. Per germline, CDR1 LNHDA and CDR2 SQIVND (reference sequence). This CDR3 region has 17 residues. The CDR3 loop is CASSIGDRIFSGNTIYF. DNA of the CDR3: TGTGCCAGTAGTATTGGGGACAGGATCTTCTCTGGAAACACCATATATTTT.

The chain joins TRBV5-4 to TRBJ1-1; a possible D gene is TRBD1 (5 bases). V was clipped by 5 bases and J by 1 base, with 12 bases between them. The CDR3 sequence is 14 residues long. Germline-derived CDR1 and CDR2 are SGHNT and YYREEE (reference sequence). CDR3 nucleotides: TGTGCCAGCAGGGCAGGAGGGGAGAACACTGAAGCTTTCTTT. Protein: CASRAGGENTEAFF.

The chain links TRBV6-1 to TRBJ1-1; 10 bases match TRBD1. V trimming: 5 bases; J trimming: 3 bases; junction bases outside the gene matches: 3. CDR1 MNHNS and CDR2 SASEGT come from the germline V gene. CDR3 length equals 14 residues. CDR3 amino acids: CASSKGTGDTEAFF. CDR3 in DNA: TGTGCCAGCAGTAAAGGGACAGGGGACACTGAAGCTTTCTTT.

In DNA form, the CDR3 reads TGTGCCAGCAGCGGGGGGAATGGCTACACCTTC. This encodes CASSGGNGYTF. The rearrangement joins TRBV7-8 to TRBJ1-2; D possibly corresponds to TRBD1 (5 bases). This CDR3 has 11 amino acids. Per germline, CDR1 SGHVS and CDR2 FQNEAQ. Trimming removed 5 bases from V and 6 bases from J, with 7 bases in between.

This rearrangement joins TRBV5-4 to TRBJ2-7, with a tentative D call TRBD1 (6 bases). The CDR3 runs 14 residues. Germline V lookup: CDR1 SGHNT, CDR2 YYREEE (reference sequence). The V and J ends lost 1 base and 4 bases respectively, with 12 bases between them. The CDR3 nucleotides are TGTGCCAGCAGCTTGATGGGGCAGGGGTACGAGCAGTACTTC. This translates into CASSLMGQGYEQYF.

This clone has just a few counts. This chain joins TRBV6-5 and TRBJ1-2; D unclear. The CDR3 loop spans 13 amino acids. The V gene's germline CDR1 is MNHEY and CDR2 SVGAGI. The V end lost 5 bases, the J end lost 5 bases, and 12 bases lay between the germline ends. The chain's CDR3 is CASSQKSAYGYTF. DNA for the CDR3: TGTGCCAGCAGTCAAAAGAGCGCATATGGCTACACCTTC.

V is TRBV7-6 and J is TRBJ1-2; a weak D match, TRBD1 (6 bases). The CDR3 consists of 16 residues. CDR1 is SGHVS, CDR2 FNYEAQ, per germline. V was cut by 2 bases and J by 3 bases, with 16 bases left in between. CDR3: CASSLSPGVGDYGYTF. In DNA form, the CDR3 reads TGTGCCAGCAGCTTATCTCCAGGGGTCGGTGACTATGGCTACACCTTC.

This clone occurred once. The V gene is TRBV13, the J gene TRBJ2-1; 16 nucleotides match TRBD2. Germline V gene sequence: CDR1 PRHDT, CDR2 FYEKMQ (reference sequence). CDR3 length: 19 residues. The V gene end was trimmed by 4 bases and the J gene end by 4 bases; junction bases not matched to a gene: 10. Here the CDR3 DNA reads TGTGCCAGCAGCTCTCAGACGGGACTAGCGGGGGGGCCTTACAATGAGCAGTTCTTC. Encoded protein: CASSSQTGLAGGPYNEQFF. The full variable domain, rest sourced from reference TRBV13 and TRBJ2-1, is AAGVIQSPRHLIKEKRETATLKCYPIPRHDTVYWYQQGPGQDPQFLISFYEKMQSDKGSIPDRFSAQQFSDYHSELNMSSLELGDSALYFCASSSQTGLAGGPYNEQFFGPGTRLTVL.

CDR3 in amino acids: CASSSLSYNEQFF. DNA for the CDR3: TGTGCCAGCAGCTCCCTGTCCTACAATGAGCAGTTCTTC. The chain joins TRBV9 to TRBJ2-1; D is ambiguous. The CDR3 runs to 13 residues. Germline values: CDR1 SGDLS, CDR2 YYNGEE. V gave up 4 bases and J gave up 1 base, with 6 bases separating them.

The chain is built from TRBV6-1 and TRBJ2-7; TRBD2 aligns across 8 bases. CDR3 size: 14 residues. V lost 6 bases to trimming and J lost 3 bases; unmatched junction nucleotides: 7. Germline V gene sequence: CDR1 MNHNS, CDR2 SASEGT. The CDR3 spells CASRDTGTSYEQYF. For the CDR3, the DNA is TGTGCCAGCAGGGACACCGGGACTAGCTACGAGCAGTACTTC.

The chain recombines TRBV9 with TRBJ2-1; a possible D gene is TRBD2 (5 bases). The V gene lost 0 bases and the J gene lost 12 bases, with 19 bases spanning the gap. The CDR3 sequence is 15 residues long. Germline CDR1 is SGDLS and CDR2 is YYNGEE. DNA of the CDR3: TGTGCCAGCAGCGTAGCCCCTGCTGCGGGTTTTTGGCAGTTCTTC. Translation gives CASSVAPAAGFWQFF.

The CDR3 reads CASSPLGNTEAFF. CDR3 nucleotides: TGTGCCAGCAGCCCCCTAGGGAACACTGAAGCTTTCTTT. The genes are TRBV5-4 and TRBJ1-1; the D is unclear. Germline V gene sequence: CDR1 SGHNT, CDR2 YYREEE (reference sequence). CDR3 length: 13 residues. V was pared by 4 bases and J by 1 base, with 8 bases between.

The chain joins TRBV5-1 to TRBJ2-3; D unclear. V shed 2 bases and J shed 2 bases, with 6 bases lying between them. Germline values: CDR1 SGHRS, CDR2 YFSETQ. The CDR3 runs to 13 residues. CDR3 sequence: CASSFQFTDTQYF. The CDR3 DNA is TGCGCCAGCAGCTTCCAATTCACAGATACGCAGTATTTT.

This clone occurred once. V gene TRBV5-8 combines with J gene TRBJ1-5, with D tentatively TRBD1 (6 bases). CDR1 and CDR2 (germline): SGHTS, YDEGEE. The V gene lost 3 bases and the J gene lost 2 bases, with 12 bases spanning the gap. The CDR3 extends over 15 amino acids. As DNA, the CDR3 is TGTGCCAGCAGCTGGGTGGGGACACGCAATCAGCCCCAGCATTTT. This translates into CASSWVGTRNQPQHF.

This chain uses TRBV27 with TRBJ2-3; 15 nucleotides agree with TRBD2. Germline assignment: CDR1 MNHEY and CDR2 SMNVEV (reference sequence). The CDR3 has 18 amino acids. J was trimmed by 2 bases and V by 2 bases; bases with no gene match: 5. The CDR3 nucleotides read TGTGCCAGCAGTTTAATAGGACTAGCGGGGGGGGACACAGATACGCAGTATTTT. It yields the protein CASSLIGLAGGDTDTQYF.

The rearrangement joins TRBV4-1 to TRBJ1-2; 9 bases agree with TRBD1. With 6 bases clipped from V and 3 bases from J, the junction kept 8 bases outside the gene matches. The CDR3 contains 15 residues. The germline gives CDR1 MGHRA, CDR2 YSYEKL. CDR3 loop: CASRPQDRGDYGYTF. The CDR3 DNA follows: TGCGCCAGCAGACCTCAAGACAGGGGGGACTATGGCTACACCTTC.

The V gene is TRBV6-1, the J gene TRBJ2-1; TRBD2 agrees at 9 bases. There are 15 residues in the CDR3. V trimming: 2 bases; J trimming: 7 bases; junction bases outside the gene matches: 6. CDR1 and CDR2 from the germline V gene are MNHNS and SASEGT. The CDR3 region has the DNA TGTGCCAGCAGTGAACTTGGCGGGGGGGCAAATGAGCAGTTCTTC. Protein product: CASSELGGGANEQFF.